Listed below are T cell receptor beta chains from one sample, sequenced in a study of graft-versus-host responses after intestinal transplantation. Using immunoSEQ multiplex PCR, the repertoire was profiled, and TCRdb retains in-frame clones only, with some absent. The sample contains 99,000 or so clones, around 93% of which appear only once. These receptors have no known antigen. This sample comprised unstimulated CD8+ T cells sorted from spleen or lymph node cells, obtained before transplant. The receptors come from a human donor who was the organ donor for an intestinal transplant. CDR3s include the opening cysteine and the closing phenylalanine or tryptophan. Each record gives: J gene, CDR3 length, V gene, D gene, clone size, CDR3 DNA, CDR3 protein. A D gene is named only where the DNA matches it firmly. Clone size is given for some rows only: seen once, a few or many times, or a class if the clone is expanded.

J: TRBJ2-2
length: 15
V: TRBV13
D: NA
size: NA
DNA: TGTGCCAGCCCACCGGAGGGGAGGAACACCGGGGAGCTGTTTTTT
CDR3: CASPPEGRNTGELFF

J: TRBJ2-7
length: 11
V: TRBV14
D: NA
size: once
DNA: TGTGCCAGCAGCCTGGGCCTCGAGCAGTACTTC
CDR3: CASSLGLEQYF

J: TRBJ2-7
length: 13
V: TRBV5-6
D: NA
size: NA
DNA: TGTGCCAGCAGCTTTGGGACAAACTACGAGCAGTACTTC
CDR3: CASSFGTNYEQYF

J: TRBJ1-6
length: 14
V: TRBV7-9
D: NA
size: once
DNA: TGTGCCAGCAGCTTAAGTTTCAGAAATTCACCCCTCCACTTT
CDR3: CASSLSFRNSPLHF

J: TRBJ1-1
length: 13
V: TRBV30
D: NA
size: NA
DNA: TGTGCCTGGAGTGCAGAAATGAACACTGAAGCTTTCTTT
CDR3: CAWSAEMNTEAFF

J: TRBJ1-2
length: 19
V: TRBV21-1
D: NA
size: NA
DNA: TGTGCCAGCAGCAAAGCGCATGGGGGAGGGGGGGGGTTGGACTATGGCTACACCTTC
CDR3: CASSKAHGGGGGLDYGYTF

J: TRBJ2-1
length: 16
V: TRBV28
D: TRBD2
size: NA
DNA: TGTGCCAGCAGTTTAATGTGGTCTAGCGGCTACAATGAGCAGTTCTTC
CDR3: CASSLMWSSGYNEQFF

J: TRBJ2-5
length: 13
V: TRBV7-9
D: NA
size: NA
DNA: TGTGCCAGCAGCTTTTCCATGCGGGAGACCCAGTACTTC
CDR3: CASSFSMRETQYF

J: TRBJ2-5
length: 15
V: TRBV6-6
D: NA
size: NA
DNA: TGTGCCAGCAGTTACGGTCAGGGAAGGGAAGAGACCCAGTACTTC
CDR3: CASSYGQGREETQYF

J: TRBJ2-5
length: 16
V: TRBV2
D: TRBD2
size: NA
DNA: TGTGCCAGCAGTGAATACCAGCGGGAGGCCCAAGAGACCCAGTACTTC
CDR3: CASSEYQREAQETQYF

J: TRBJ2-3
length: 19
V: TRBV7-6
D: TRBD2
size: NA
DNA: TGTGCCAGCAGCTTAGCCGCGGGACTAGCGGGAGGAATCACAGATACGCAGTATTTT
CDR3: CASSLAAGLAGGITDTQYF

J: TRBJ2-1
length: 17
V: TRBV4-1
D: TRBD2
size: NA
DNA: TGCGCCAGCAGCCAAGAATATCGGATACGGGGGGTAAATGAGCAGTTCTTC
CDR3: CASSQEYRIRGVNEQFF

J: TRBJ2-5
length: 16
V: TRBV15
D: TRBD1
size: NA
DNA: TGTGCCACCAGCAGAGTACCGGGACAGGGGTGGGAGACCCAGTACTTC
CDR3: CATSRVPGQGWETQYF

J: TRBJ1-1
length: 13
V: TRBV29-1
D: NA
size: once
DNA: TGCAGCGTTAAGAAACTCAGGGATCCTGAAGCTTTCTTT
CDR3: CSVKKLRDPEAFF